This TCR beta chain was recorded in a study of blood T cell repertoires in COVID-19. Here immunoSEQ multiplex PCR was the method, and the copy in TCRdb shows in-frame clones only, minus some. Of around 140,000 clones in the sample, roughly nine tenths were seen once. This clonotype was obtained from a human donor with COVID-19, enrolled during active disease. The donor label of this sample is uncertain. Sequencing was performed on peripheral blood.

CDR3 nucleotides: TGTGCCAGCAGTAACGGACAGGGGGCTGGTCAGCCCCAGCATTTT. Its protein product is CASSNGQGAGQPQHF. The rearrangement links TRBV6-5 to TRBJ1-5, with 11 bases fitting TRBD1. Germline V gives CDR1 MNHEY, CDR2 SVGAGI. The length of the CDR3 is 15 residues. V shed 5 bases, J shed 6 bases, and the junction held 6 bases outside the gene matches.